The text below deals with one TCR beta chain. Its antigen is not known. Amplified regions were TCR beta CDR3 sequences from RNA transcripts. The HTBI primer set served for first-round RT-PCR of the TCR CDR3. TCRdb analysed the multiplex PCR reads with MiXCR anew, one entry per CDR3 protein. Among roughly 800,000 distinct CDR3 sequences listed, over 35% were seen once. The record originates from a study of T cells in Graves' hyperthyroidism and ophthalmopathy. Study-wide context: Pretreatment peripheral blood was obtained at initial diagnosis.

Trimming took off 1 base at V and 1 base at J, with 8 bases between the two ends. The CDR3 has 15 amino acids. Germline V CDR1 and CDR2: SGHRS, YFSETQ. General study results and limits: Most clonotypes that expanded in the thyroid above 0.001 also showed up in blood.

Aged 18 to 65, the patients had hyperthyroidism that was newly diagnosed and had lasted under 2 months. The sequence was obtained from a man between 18 and 35 years old with Graves' hyperthyroidism. The sequencing sample was made of blood. The rearrangement uses TRBV5-1 and TRBJ2-2, with D unresolved. This CDR3 is CASSLSVVNTGELFF. The CDR3 bases are TGCGCCAGCAGCTTGTCTGTGGTGAACACCGGGGAGCTGTTTTTT.